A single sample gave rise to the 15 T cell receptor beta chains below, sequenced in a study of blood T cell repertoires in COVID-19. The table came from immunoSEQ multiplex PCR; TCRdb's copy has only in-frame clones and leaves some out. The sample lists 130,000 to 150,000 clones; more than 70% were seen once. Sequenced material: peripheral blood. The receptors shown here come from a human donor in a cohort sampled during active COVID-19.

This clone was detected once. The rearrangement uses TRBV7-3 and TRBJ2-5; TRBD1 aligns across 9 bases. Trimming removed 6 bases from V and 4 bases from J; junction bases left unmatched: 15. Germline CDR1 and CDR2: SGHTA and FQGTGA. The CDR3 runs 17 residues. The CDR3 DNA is TGTGCCAGCAGTCCCGGGACAGGGTTATTTTTTGGAGAGACCCAGTACTTC. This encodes CASSPGTGLFFGETQYF.

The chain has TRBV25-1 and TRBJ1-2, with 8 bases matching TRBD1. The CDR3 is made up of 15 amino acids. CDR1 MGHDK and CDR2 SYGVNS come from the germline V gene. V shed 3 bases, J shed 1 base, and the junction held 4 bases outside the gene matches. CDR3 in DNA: TGTGCCAGCAGTGACCCCGGACAGGGTAACTATGGCTACACCTTC. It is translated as CASSDPGQGNYGYTF.

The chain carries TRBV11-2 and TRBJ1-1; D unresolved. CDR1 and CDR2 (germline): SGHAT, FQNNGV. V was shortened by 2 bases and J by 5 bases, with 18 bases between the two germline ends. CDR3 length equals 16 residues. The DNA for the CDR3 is TGTGCCAGCAGCTTACCCCGGGGAAGGCGAGAAACTGAAGCTTTCTTT. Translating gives CASSLPRGRRETEAFF.

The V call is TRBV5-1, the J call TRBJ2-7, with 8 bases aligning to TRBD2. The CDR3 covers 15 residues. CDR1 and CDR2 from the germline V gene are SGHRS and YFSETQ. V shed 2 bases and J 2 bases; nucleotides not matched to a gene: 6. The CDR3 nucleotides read TGCGCCAGCAGCTTCGGGGGGGGCCAGCCCTACGAGCAGTACTTC. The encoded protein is CASSFGGGQPYEQYF.

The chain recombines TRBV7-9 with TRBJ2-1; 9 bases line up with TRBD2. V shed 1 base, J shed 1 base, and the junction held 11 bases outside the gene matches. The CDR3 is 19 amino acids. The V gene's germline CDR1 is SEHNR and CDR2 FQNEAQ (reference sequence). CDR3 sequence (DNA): TGTGCCAGCAGCTTAGTGACTGGGCTAGCGGGGATATCCTACAATGAGCAGTTCTTC. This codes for CASSLVTGLAGISYNEQFF.

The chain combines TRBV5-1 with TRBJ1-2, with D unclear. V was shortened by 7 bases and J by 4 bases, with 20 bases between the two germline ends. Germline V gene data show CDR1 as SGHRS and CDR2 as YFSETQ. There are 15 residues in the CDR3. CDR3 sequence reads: CASRPPGNEVYGYTF. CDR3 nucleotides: TGCGCCAGCCGGCCCCCGGGGAACGAGGTCTATGGCTACACCTTC.

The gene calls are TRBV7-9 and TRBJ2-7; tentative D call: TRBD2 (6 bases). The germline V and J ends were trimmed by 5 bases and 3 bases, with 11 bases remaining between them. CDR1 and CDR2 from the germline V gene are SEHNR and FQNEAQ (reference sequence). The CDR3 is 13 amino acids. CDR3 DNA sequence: TGTGCCAGCAGCCCCGGGGGTAGCTACGAGCAGTACTTC. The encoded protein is CASSPGGSYEQYF.

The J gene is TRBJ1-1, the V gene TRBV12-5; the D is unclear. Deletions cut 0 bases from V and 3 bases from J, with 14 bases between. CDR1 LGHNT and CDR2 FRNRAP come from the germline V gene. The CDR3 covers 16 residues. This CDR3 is CASGLVLGGWHTEAFF. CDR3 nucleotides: TGTGCTAGTGGTTTGGTACTAGGAGGGTGGCACACTGAAGCTTTCTTT.

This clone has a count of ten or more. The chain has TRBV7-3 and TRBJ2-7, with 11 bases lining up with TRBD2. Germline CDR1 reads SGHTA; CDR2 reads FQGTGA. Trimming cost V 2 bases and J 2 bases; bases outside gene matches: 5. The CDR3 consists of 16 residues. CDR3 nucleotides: TGTGCCAGCAGCTTAGTCGCGACTAGCGGGACCTACGAGCAGTACTTC. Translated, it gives CASSLVATSGTYEQYF.

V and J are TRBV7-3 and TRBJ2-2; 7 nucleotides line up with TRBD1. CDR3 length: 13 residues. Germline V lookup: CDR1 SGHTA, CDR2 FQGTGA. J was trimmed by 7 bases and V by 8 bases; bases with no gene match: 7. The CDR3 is CASETGNDGELFF. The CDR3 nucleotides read TGTGCCAGCGAGACAGGGAATGACGGGGAGCTGTTTTTT.

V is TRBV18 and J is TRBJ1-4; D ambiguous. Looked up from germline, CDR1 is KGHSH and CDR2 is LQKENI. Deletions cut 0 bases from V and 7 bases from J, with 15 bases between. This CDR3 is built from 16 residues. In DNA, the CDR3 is TGTGCCAGCTCACCACCGTGGGGAGGTGGAAGTGAAAAACTGTTTTTT. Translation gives CASSPPWGGGSEKLFF.

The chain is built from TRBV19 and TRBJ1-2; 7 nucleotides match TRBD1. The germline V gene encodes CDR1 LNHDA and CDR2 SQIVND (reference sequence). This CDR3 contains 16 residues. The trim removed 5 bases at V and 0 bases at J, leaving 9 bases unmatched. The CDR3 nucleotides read TGTGCCAGTAGTCCCCCAGGGGGTCAGTCTAACTATGGCTACACCTTC. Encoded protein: CASSPPGGQSNYGYTF.

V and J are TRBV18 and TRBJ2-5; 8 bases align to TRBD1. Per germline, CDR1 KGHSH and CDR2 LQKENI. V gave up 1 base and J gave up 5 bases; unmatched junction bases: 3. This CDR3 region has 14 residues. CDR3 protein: CASSPRTGFETQYF. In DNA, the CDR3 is TGTGCCAGCTCACCACGGACAGGGTTTGAGACCCAGTACTTC.

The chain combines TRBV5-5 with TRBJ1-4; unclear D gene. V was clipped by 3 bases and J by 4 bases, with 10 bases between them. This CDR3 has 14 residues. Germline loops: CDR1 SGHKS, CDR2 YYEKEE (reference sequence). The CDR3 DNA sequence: TGTGCCAGCAGCTCCGACATATATAATGAAAAACTGTTTTTT. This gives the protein CASSSDIYNEKLFF.

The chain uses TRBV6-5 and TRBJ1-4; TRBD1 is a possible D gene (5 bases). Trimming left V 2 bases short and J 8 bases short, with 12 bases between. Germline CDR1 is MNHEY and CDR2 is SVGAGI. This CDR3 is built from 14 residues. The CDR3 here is CASSYQAKGEKLFF. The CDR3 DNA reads TGTGCCAGCAGTTACCAAGCTAAGGGGGAAAAACTGTTTTTT.